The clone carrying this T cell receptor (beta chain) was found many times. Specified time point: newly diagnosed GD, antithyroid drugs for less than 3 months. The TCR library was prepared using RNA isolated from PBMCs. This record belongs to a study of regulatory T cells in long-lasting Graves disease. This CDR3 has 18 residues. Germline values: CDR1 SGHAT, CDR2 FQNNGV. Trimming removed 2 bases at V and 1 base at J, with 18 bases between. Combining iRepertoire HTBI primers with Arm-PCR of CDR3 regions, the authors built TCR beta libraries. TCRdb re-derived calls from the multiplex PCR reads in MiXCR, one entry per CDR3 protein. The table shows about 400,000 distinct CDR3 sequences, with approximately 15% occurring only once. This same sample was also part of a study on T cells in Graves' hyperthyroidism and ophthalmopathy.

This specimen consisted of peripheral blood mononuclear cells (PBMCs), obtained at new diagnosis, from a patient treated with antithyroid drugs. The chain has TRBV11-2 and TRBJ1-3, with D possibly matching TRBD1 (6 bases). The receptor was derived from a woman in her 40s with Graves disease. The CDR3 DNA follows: TGTGCCAGCAGCTTAAATTATGGGGGGCTTCAATCTGGAAACACCATATATTTT. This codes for CASSLNYGGLQSGNTIYF.